These T cell receptor beta chains were read from a single sample in a study of blood T cell repertoires in COVID-19. TCRdb's table, derived via immunoSEQ multiplex PCR, lists solely in-frame clones and lacks some. The table lists approximately 170,000 clones, roughly nine tenths of them singletons. The sequenced material came from peripheral blood. The receptors stem from a woman aged 70 to 79 with acute or convalescent COVID-19. CDR3s include the opening cysteine and the closing phenylalanine or tryptophan.

V gene	CDR3 protein
TRBV6-6	CASSDPGTGMTEAFF
TRBV6-2/TRBV6-3	CASSYPRLAGDTQYF
TRBV9	CASSVDGGQFFTEAFF
TRBV18	CASSPLDRDYGYTF
TRBV28	CASSLTGSYEQYF
TRBV9	CASSVGGTGTYEQYF
TRBV30	CAWSKQRGGQETQYF
TRBV2	CASSPRRGWDTGELFF
TRBV6-5	CASSAGGEYGYTF
TRBV18	CASSPEDRSYNEQFF
TRBV5-5	CASSKPGQGAYEQYF
TRBV12-3/TRBV12-4	CASSSRQGSEQYF
TRBV3-1/TRBV3-2	CASSQVGSDSPLHF
TRBV19	CASSRGSEKLFF
TRBV10-3	CAISEPPWARGGGNTGELFF
TRBV30	CAWNRQGVGDTEAFF
TRBV7-9	CASSLVLDYGYTF
TRBV27	CASSPRQVQTYGYTF
TRBV19	CASSIRFGQGAHTEAFF
TRBV2	CASTADRGDFGYTF
TRBV7-9	CASSPPVNTGELFF
TRBV6-1	CASSAGTGSSSGANVLTF